This TCR beta chain appears in the sequencing data of a study of post-analysis software for immune sequencing data. The overall study: Relapsing-remitting, secondary progressive and progressive-relapsing multiple sclerosis were all included among the disease courses.

The CDR3 spans 15 residues. Trimming took 3 bases from V and 2 from J; bases not matched to a gene: 5. Germline V gene lookup returns CDR1 DFQATT and CDR2 SNEGSKA (reference sequence). Unique molecular identifiers had been added to the TCR beta cDNA libraries. Via MiXCR, TCRdb re-called the PCR reads, giving one row per CDR3 protein. The data contain about 770,000 distinct CDR3 sequences, roughly 46% of them singletons. Findings and limits, study-wide: Four to six TRBV segments were significantly more frequent in patients than in controls. TRBV5-6, TRBV5-1 and TRBV20-1 were among these segments. F-measure co-clustering was strong for batch-matched samples. Patients with multiple sclerosis recorded significantly lower normalized Chao1 diversity than controls, the study found.

Notes on this clonotype: Its antigen remains unidentified.

The receptor was isolated from a girl aged 5-17 years with multiple sclerosis. V usage is TRBV20-1 and J usage is TRBJ2-7; 12 bases map to TRBD2. Sequencing used blood. The CDR3, as DNA: TGCAGTGCTAGCAAAGGACTAGCGGGAACCTACGAGCAGTACTTC. Translating gives CSASKGLAGTYEQYF.